Following are 27 T cell receptor beta chains from one sample sequenced in a study of OX40 agonist ivuxolimab in advanced cancers. Produced via immunoSEQ multiplex PCR; TCRdb's table is partial and in-frame only. The data contain tens of thousands of clones, roughly 90% of them singletons. Specimen: CD4+ or CD8+ T cells sorted from blood, collected in a trial of the OX40 agonist ivuxolimab. The receptors here all came from an adult with an advanced solid tumor such as melanoma, head and neck, liver or kidney cancer.

The chain carries TRBV23-1 and TRBJ1-4, with TRBD1 matching 7 bases. Being an ORF, TRBV23-1 has a function that is uncertain. Trimming cost V 4 bases and J 0 bases; bases outside gene matches: 17. This CDR3 region has 20 residues. CDR3 in DNA: TGCGCCAGCAGTCGCCCGCTCTATCGGGACAGTCTCACAACTAATGAAAAACTGTTTTTT. Translating gives CASSRPLYRDSLTTNEKLFF.

V and J are TRBV4-3 and TRBJ1-1; tentatively, D is TRBD1 (5 bases). The CDR3 runs to 14 residues. CDR1 is LGHNA, CDR2 YSLEER, per germline. Trimming took 4 bases from V and 2 from J, leaving 11 bases between them. The CDR3, as DNA: TGCGCCAGCAGCCTCACGCAGGGAAACACTGAAGCTTTCTTT. It is translated as CASSLTQGNTEAFF.

Written as DNA, the CDR3 is TGTGCCAGCAGCTTAACGGAGAACACTGAAGCTTTCTTT. As protein: CASSLTENTEAFF. The rearrangement links TRBV7-9 to TRBJ1-1; D is uncertain. Trimming shortened V by 2 bases and J by 1 base, and 5 bases separated the two germline ends. Germline V gives CDR1 SEHNR, CDR2 FQNEAQ (reference sequence). The length of the CDR3 is 13 residues.

This chain joins TRBV4-3 and TRBJ1-6; the D gene is possibly TRBD1 (6 bases). CDR3 length: 17 amino acids. The V end was cut by 0 bases, the J end by 5 bases, with 14 bases between. Germline loops: CDR1 LGHNA, CDR2 YSLEER. The CDR3 protein is CASSQDYGTTNNSPLHF. CDR3 coding DNA: TGCGCCAGCAGCCAAGATTATGGGACAACCAATAATTCACCCCTCCACTTT.

The genes are TRBV9 and TRBJ2-6; D is ambiguous. CDR1 is SGDLS and CDR2 is YYNGEE in the germline V gene. The CDR3 runs to 16 residues. The ends were cut back, 6 bases at V and 4 bases at J, with 17 bases in the middle. This chain's CDR3 is CASNGPSGSGANVLTF. CDR3 coding DNA: TGTGCCAGCAATGGGCCCTCAGGCTCCGGGGCCAACGTCCTGACTTTC.

This clone showed up just a few times. The V and J genes are TRBV9 and TRBJ1-6, with D hard to call. The germline V and J ends were trimmed by 4 bases and 10 bases, with 15 bases remaining between them. In germline, CDR1 is SGDLS, CDR2 YYNGEE. The CDR3 totals 14 residues. CDR3 DNA sequence: TGTGCCAGCAGCCCTGAAGGGTCTTCGTCACCCCTCCACTTT. Encoded protein: CASSPEGSSSPLHF.

V and J are TRBV11-1 and TRBJ2-5, with 11 bases lining up with TRBD2. The length of the CDR3 is 16 residues. Trimming cost V 4 bases and J 10 bases; bases outside gene matches: 14. CDR1 SGHAT and CDR2 FQDESV come from the germline V gene (reference sequence). CDR3 DNA sequence: TGTGCCAGCAGCTGGCCGGGGACTAGCGGTCTATCAGACCAGTACTTC. Its translation is CASSWPGTSGLSDQYF.

J is TRBJ1-1 and V is TRBV19; D is uncertain. The V gene's germline CDR1 is LNHDA and CDR2 SQIVND (reference sequence). The ends were cut back, 5 bases at V and 4 bases at J, with 11 bases in the middle. This CDR3 spans 13 amino acids. The chain's CDR3 is CASSPAGTTEAFF. The CDR3 region has the DNA TGTGCCAGTAGTCCCGCCGGAACCACTGAAGCTTTCTTT.

The rearrangement links TRBV25-1 to TRBJ2-2; the D is unclear. The germline CDR1 and CDR2 sequences are MGHDK and SYGVNS. This CDR3 spans 17 amino acids. V lost 1 base and J 1 base, leaving 13 bases between the germline ends. The CDR3 DNA reads as TGTGCCAGCAGTGAATTCCACTCCGACAAGAACACCGGGGAGCTGTTTTTT. The encoded protein is CASSEFHSDKNTGELFF. Variable domain in full (rest from reference TRBV25-1 and TRBJ2-2): EADIYQTPRYLVIGTGKKITLECSQTMGHDKMYWYQQDPGMELHLIHYSYGVNSTEKGDLSSESTVSRIRTEHFPLTLESARPSHTSQYLCASSEFHSDKNTGELFFGEGSRLTVL.

The V call is TRBV9, the J call TRBJ2-1, with TRBD2 matching 8 bases. Germline V gene sequence: CDR1 SGDLS, CDR2 YYNGEE. V trimming: 0 bases; J trimming: 4 bases; junction bases outside the gene matches: 9. This CDR3 has 17 amino acids. Here the CDR3 reads CASSVDSAGGRYNEQFF. CDR3 bases: TGTGCCAGCAGCGTAGATTCTGCGGGGGGTCGATACAATGAGCAGTTCTTC.

This clone is termed medium-sized. V gene TRBV7-9 combines with J gene TRBJ2-5; 9 positions agree with TRBD1. Germline trimming cut 3 bases from V and 5 bases from J; bases unmatched to any gene: 10. From germline, CDR1 is SEHNR and CDR2 FQNEAQ (reference sequence). CDR3 size: 16 residues. The CDR3 here is CASSLVDRGRLETQYF. The DNA of the CDR3 is TGTGCCAGCAGCTTGGTGGACAGGGGACGGTTGGAGACCCAGTACTTC.

The rearrangement links TRBV15 to TRBJ2-7; D may be TRBD1 or TRBD2 (5 bases each). The V end was cut by 4 bases, the J end by 0 bases, with 16 bases between. The germline V gene encodes CDR1 LNHNV and CDR2 YYDKDF (reference sequence). The CDR3 loop spans 16 amino acids. CDR3 amino acids: CATSTLFGGSSYEQYF. The CDR3 DNA follows: TGTGCCACCAGCACCCTTTTTGGGGGTAGCTCCTACGAGCAGTACTTC.

V and J are TRBV7-6 and TRBJ2-5, with 9 positions matching TRBD2. Trimming at V came to 2 bases and at J to 2 bases, leaving 3 bases not matched to a gene. The V gene's germline CDR1 is SGHVS and CDR2 FNYEAQ. The CDR3 loop spans 15 amino acids. The CDR3 nucleotides read TGTGCCAGCAGCTTAAGCGCGGGGGGGCAAGAGACCCAGTACTTC. Protein: CASSLSAGGQETQYF.

This chain connects TRBV7-9 to TRBJ1-2; possibly TRBD1 for D (5 bases). The CDR3 loop spans 17 amino acids. Trimming pared 1 base from V and 4 bases from J, leaving 19 bases between. Germline V lookup: CDR1 SEHNR, CDR2 FQNEAQ (reference sequence). CDR3 loop: CASSLGRLRDGSYGYTF. As DNA, the CDR3 is TGTGCCAGCAGCTTAGGCCGGTTGAGGGACGGTTCCTATGGCTACACCTTC.

The rearrangement joins TRBV28 to TRBJ1-5; D gene ambiguous. This CDR3 is 15 amino acids long. Trimming removed 4 bases at V and 3 bases at J, with 13 bases between. Germline CDR1 MDHEN, CDR2 SYDVKM. The CDR3 region is CASSWAQRDNQPQHF. The CDR3 region has the DNA TGTGCCAGCAGTTGGGCGCAGAGAGACAATCAGCCCCAGCATTTT.

V is TRBV2 and J is TRBJ2-7; D might be TRBD1 or TRBD2, each matching 6 bases. This CDR3 is 17 amino acids long. Germline V lookup: CDR1 SNHLY, CDR2 FYNNEI. The V gene lost 8 bases and the J gene lost 5 bases, with 28 bases spanning the gap. The CDR3 reads CASSGLGWGATFHEQYF. For the CDR3, the DNA is TGTGCCAGCTCGGGACTGGGTTGGGGGGCGACGTTTCACGAGCAGTACTTC.

The CDR3 sequence: CASSYPQTENYGYTF. The DNA for the CDR3 is TGTGCCAGCAGTTACCCCCAGACAGAAAACTATGGCTACACCTTC. The chain carries TRBV6-6 and TRBJ1-2; TRBD1 is a possible D gene (5 bases). V lost 2 bases, J lost 2 bases, and 12 bases lay in between. The CDR3 runs to 15 residues. Germline lookup yields CDR1 MNHNY and CDR2 SVGAGI (reference sequence).

The sample holds many counts of this clone. V and J are TRBV7-3 and TRBJ1-1; possibly TRBD1 for D (5 bases). This CDR3 spans 15 amino acids. Looked up from germline, CDR1 is SGHTA and CDR2 is FQGTGA. V was trimmed by 0 bases and J by 0 bases, leaving 8 bases between them. DNA of the CDR3: TGTGCCAGCAGCTTAACTCGGGGCATGAACACTGAAGCTTTCTTT. Its translation is CASSLTRGMNTEAFF. Drawing the rest from reference TRBV7-3 and TRBJ1-1, the complete variable domain is GAGVSQTPSNKVTEKGKYVELRCDPISGHTALYWYRQSLGQGPEFLIYFQGTGAADDSGLPNDRFFAVRPEGSVSTLKIQRTERGDSAVYLCASSLTRGMNTEAFFGQGTRLTVV.

The chain employs TRBV2 and TRBJ1-1; D remains unclear. Between the trimmed V and J ends, which lost 1 base and 4 bases, there was a span of 7 bases. This CDR3 comprises 13 residues. Germline assignment: CDR1 SNHLY and CDR2 FYNNEI. CDR3 sequence: CASSEGKSTEAFF. The CDR3 nucleotides read TGTGCCAGCAGTGAAGGAAAGAGCACTGAAGCTTTCTTT.

CDR3 protein: CASSETSGGYSTDTQYF. CDR3 DNA: TGTGCCAGCAGTGAAACTAGCGGGGGGTATAGCACAGATACGCAGTATTTT. This chain links TRBV6-1 with TRBJ2-3, with TRBD2 matching 12 bases. Trimming at V came to 2 bases and at J to 0 bases, leaving 3 bases not matched to a gene. Germline CDR1 and CDR2: MNHNS and SASEGT. This CDR3 region has 17 residues.

The table lists this clone with a few counts. J is TRBJ2-1 and V is TRBV7-9; tentatively, D is TRBD1 (6 bases). The CDR3 totals 14 residues. Per germline, CDR1 SEHNR and CDR2 FQNEAQ (reference sequence). Trimming left V 4 bases short and J 1 base short, with 8 bases between. The CDR3 region has the DNA TGTGCCAGCAGCTCGGACAGTTCCTACAATGAGCAGTTCTTC. Its protein product is CASSSDSSYNEQFF.

This rearrangement joins TRBV6-1 to TRBJ2-7; TRBD2 is a possible D gene (5 bases). The CDR3 has 14 amino acids. The germline V and J ends were trimmed by 3 bases and 3 bases, with 12 bases remaining between them. Germline CDR1 is MNHNS and CDR2 is SASEGT. The CDR3 DNA is TGTGCCAGCAGTGACGGGGAATCCTACTACGAGCAGTACGTC. This gives the protein CASSDGESYYEQYV.

The genes are TRBV9 and TRBJ1-2; TRBD1 might be the D (6 bases). CDR1 and CDR2 from the germline V gene are SGDLS and YYNGEE. The CDR3 consists of 17 residues. The germline V and J ends were trimmed by 4 bases and 4 bases, with 23 bases remaining between them. The CDR3 DNA reads as TGTGCCAGCAGCTCGCGGACAGCCGCCTCCGACTTCTATGGCTACACCTTC. Amino acid sequence: CASSSRTAASDFYGYTF.

The chain is built from TRBV6-1 and TRBJ1-5; D gene unclear. The V and J ends lost 5 bases and 2 bases respectively, with 7 bases between them. Looked up from germline, CDR1 is MNHNS and CDR2 is SASEGT. The CDR3 totals 13 residues. CDR3 nucleotides: TGTGCCAGCAGTCCAATAGGCAATCAGCCCCAGCATTTT. This translates into CASSPIGNQPQHF.

The V gene is TRBV28, the J gene TRBJ1-2; maybe TRBD1 (5 bases). The CDR3 totals 13 residues. Germline V gives CDR1 MDHEN, CDR2 SYDVKM. V lost 3 bases and J lost 6, with 11 bases in between. DNA for the CDR3: TGTGCCAGCAGTTTGCGGGGCGCGGATGGCTACACCTTC. This encodes CASSLRGADGYTF.

The chain joins TRBV5-1 to TRBJ2-7; tentatively, D is TRBD2 (5 bases). Trimming left V 5 bases short and J 0 bases short, with 15 bases between. Germline CDR1 is SGHRS and CDR2 is YFSETQ. There are 15 residues in the CDR3. The CDR3 DNA reads as TGCGCCAGCAGTTTCGGGGAGTCCTCCTCCTACGAGCAGTACGTC. This encodes CASSFGESSSYEQYV.

This clone has a handful of counts. The chain links TRBV28 to TRBJ2-5, with TRBD2 matching 7 bases. The germline V gene encodes CDR1 MDHEN and CDR2 SYDVKM. The V gene end was trimmed by 7 bases and the J gene end by 5 bases; junction bases not matched to a gene: 16. The CDR3 extends over 16 amino acids. The CDR3 DNA reads TGTGCCAGCAATCCCCGGGAGGTCCGAGGGTACGAGACCCAGTACTTC. It encodes CASNPREVRGYETQYF.